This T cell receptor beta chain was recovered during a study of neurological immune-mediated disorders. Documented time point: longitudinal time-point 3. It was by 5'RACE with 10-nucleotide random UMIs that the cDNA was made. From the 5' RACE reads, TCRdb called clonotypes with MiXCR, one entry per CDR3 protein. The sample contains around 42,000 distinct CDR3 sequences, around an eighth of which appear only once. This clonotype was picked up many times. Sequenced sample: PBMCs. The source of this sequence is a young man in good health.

The DNA for the CDR3 is TGTGCCAGCAGGCAAACCTCTGGTTACGAGCAGTTCTTC. It yields the protein CASRQTSGYEQFF. The rearrangement joins TRBV6-2 or TRBV6-3 to TRBJ2-1, with D uncertain. The germline gives CDR1 MNHEY, CDR2 SVGEGT. V lost 6 bases to trimming and J lost 10 bases, with 16 bases between them. The CDR3 runs to 13 residues.